The 32 T cell receptor beta chains reported below all come from one sample, sequenced in a study of T cell responses to AZD1222 COVID-19 vaccine. Generated by immunoSEQ multiplex PCR, the TCRdb table keeps only in-frame clones and is missing some. The table shows roughly 150,000 clones, with around 87% occurring only once. The sample here was peripheral blood, taken 28 days after the second AZD1222 dose. These receptors were taken from an adult who received the AZD1222 COVID-19 vaccine.

J is TRBJ1-1 and V is TRBV3-1 (or the pseudogene TRBV3-2); D gene ambiguous. V gave up 0 bases and J gave up 1 base, with 12 bases separating them. The length of the CDR3 is 16 residues. Germline lookup yields CDR1 LGHDT and CDR2 YNNKEL (reference sequence). CDR3 nucleotide sequence: TGTGCCAGCAGCCAAGACTGGGAGAGGGCGAACACTGAAGCTTTCTTT. Protein: CASSQDWERANTEAFF.

This chain joins TRBV9 and TRBJ2-3; D might be TRBD2 (5 bases). The V end was cut by 4 bases, the J end by 1 base, with 10 bases between. CDR3 length: 14 residues. Germline CDR1 and CDR2: SGDLS and YYNGEE. The CDR3 sequence: CASSLGSGTDTQYF. For the CDR3, the DNA is TGTGCCAGCAGCCTTGGTAGCGGCACAGATACGCAGTATTTT.

The genes are TRBV5-1 and TRBJ2-5, with D perhaps matching TRBD2 (6 bases). Trimming removed 1 base from V and 4 bases from J, with 8 bases in between. CDR3 length: 13 residues. The germline V gene has CDR1 SGHRS and CDR2 YFSETQ. CDR3 DNA: TGCGCCAGCAGCTTGTTCGGGGGAGAGACCCAGTACTTC. This sequence encodes CASSLFGGETQYF.

This chain links TRBV6-6 with TRBJ2-5; a weak D match, TRBD2 (6 bases). CDR3 length: 14 amino acids. The germline V gene has CDR1 MNHNY and CDR2 SVGAGI (reference sequence). Between the trimmed V and J ends, which lost 0 bases and 4 bases, there was a span of 9 bases. CDR3 DNA: TGTGCCAGCAGTTACTCGCGGGGCTCAGAGACCCAGTACTTC. Its translation is CASSYSRGSETQYF.

The chain combines TRBV27 with TRBJ1-1, with D unclear. In germline, CDR1 is MNHEY, CDR2 SMNVEV (reference sequence). With 5 bases removed from V and 10 bases from J, the gap between germline ends came to 17 bases. The CDR3 has 13 residues. DNA for the CDR3: TGTGCCAGCAGTCGCAACGAAATCGCAGCAGCTTTCTTT. Its translation is CASSRNEIAAAFF.

This clone has only a few counts. This chain connects TRBV7-9 to TRBJ1-4; perhaps TRBD1 as D (6 bases). The CDR3 is 12 residues long. Between the trimmed V and J ends, which lost 10 bases and 10 bases, there was a span of 16 bases. Germline V gives CDR1 SEHNR, CDR2 FQNEAQ (reference sequence). CDR3 in amino acids: CATRGGVGKLFF. Written as DNA, the CDR3 is TGTGCCACCCGAGGGGGGGTTGGAAAACTGTTTTTT.

The chain couples TRBV5-1 to TRBJ2-5; D uncertain. V lost 1 base, J lost 4 bases, and 5 bases lay in between. The CDR3 runs 12 residues. CDR1 and CDR2 from the germline V gene are SGHRS and YFSETQ. The CDR3 region has the DNA TGCGCCAGCAGCTTGCCGGCAGAGACCCAGTACTTC. It encodes CASSLPAETQYF.

This rearrangement joins TRBV6-6 to TRBJ2-7; the match to TRBD2 covers 11 bases. The trim removed 11 bases at V and 1 base at J, leaving 10 bases unmatched. CDR3 size: 15 residues. Per the germline V gene, CDR1 is MNHNY and CDR2 is SVGAGI (reference sequence). The CDR3 DNA reads TGTGCCTCCCGGCGGGGGACTAGCGGTTCCTACGAGCAGTACTTC. Translating gives CASRRGTSGSYEQYF.

The genes are TRBV19 and TRBJ1-5; D gene ambiguous. The CDR3 covers 16 residues. With 5 bases removed from V and 0 bases from J, the gap between germline ends came to 14 bases. The V gene's germline CDR1 is LNHDA and CDR2 SQIVND (reference sequence). The CDR3 DNA follows: TGTGCCAGTAGTCGGCGGCACGAAAATAGCAATCAGCCCCAGCATTTT. This translates into CASSRRHENSNQPQHF.

This clone was counted only a few times. The chain combines TRBV19 with TRBJ2-7; D is uncertain. The germline CDR1 and CDR2 sequences are LNHDA and SQIVND (reference sequence). With 9 bases removed from V and 2 bases from J, the gap between germline ends came to 8 bases. The CDR3 covers 11 residues. CDR3 DNA: TGTGCCAGCGGACGGGCCTACGAGCAGTACTTC. The encoded protein is CASGRAYEQYF.

The gene calls are TRBV28 and TRBJ1-4, with D perhaps matching TRBD1 (5 bases). This CDR3 region has 14 residues. Germline assignment: CDR1 MDHEN and CDR2 SYDVKM. The V gene lost 6 bases and the J gene lost 7 bases, with 15 bases spanning the gap. This chain's CDR3 is CASSRTGTLEKLFF. The CDR3 DNA sequence: TGTGCCAGCAGCCGGACCGGGACGCTTGAAAAACTGTTTTTT.

V usage is TRBV6-6 and J usage is TRBJ1-5; 7 bases are a match to TRBD1. Germline V lookup: CDR1 MNHNY, CDR2 SVGAGI (reference sequence). The CDR3 runs to 16 residues. J gave up 3 bases and V 5 bases, and 10 bases lay outside the gene matches. The DNA of the CDR3 is TGTGCCAGCAGTACCGGATGGGACAGCGACAATCAGCCCCAGCATTTT. Protein: CASSTGWDSDNQPQHF.

This rearrangement joins TRBV7-9 to TRBJ1-6; 9 bases line up with TRBD1. The junction had 9 bases not matched to a gene; V was cut back by 6 bases and J by 9 bases. The CDR3 consists of 15 residues. The V gene's germline CDR1 is SEHNR and CDR2 FQNEAQ (reference sequence). The CDR3 spells CASRSTGGGGSPLHF. The CDR3 DNA is TGTGCCAGCAGATCAACAGGGGGCGGAGGTTCACCCCTCCACTTT.

This clone has only a few counts. V is TRBV5-4 and J is TRBJ2-6; unclear D gene. Deletions cut 4 bases from V and 0 bases from J, with 8 bases between. This CDR3 spans 15 amino acids. Germline V gives CDR1 SGHNT, CDR2 YYREEE (reference sequence). The CDR3 nucleotides are TGTGCCAGCAGCCGCTCTGGCTCTGGGGCCAACGTCCTGACTTTC. Translation: CASSRSGSGANVLTF.

The genes are TRBV5-1 and TRBJ2-5; 8 bases are a match to TRBD2. CDR1 is SGHRS, CDR2 YFSETQ, per germline. This CDR3 comprises 15 residues. Losses at the gene ends were 2 bases for V and 2 bases for J; bases not matched to a gene: 5. The CDR3 spells CASSLLLAVQETQYF. The CDR3 bases are TGCGCCAGCAGCTTATTACTAGCGGTTCAAGAGACCCAGTACTTC.

V is TRBV28 and J is TRBJ2-7; D is possibly TRBD1 (7 bases). Germline V CDR1 and CDR2: MDHEN, SYDVKM. V was pared by 7 bases and J by 0 bases, with 16 bases between. The length of the CDR3 is 15 residues. This CDR3 is CASTPRGDPSYEQYF. CDR3 bases: TGTGCCAGCACCCCCAGGGGGGATCCCTCCTACGAGCAGTACTTC. Complete variable domain (other parts from reference TRBV28 and TRBJ2-7): DVKVTQSSRYLVKRTGEKVFLECVQDMDHENMFWYRQDPGLGLRLIYFSYDVKMKEKGDIPEGYSVSREKKERFSLILESASTNQTSMYLCASTPRGDPSYEQYFGPGTRLTVT.

The count of this clone is one. The chain is built from TRBV5-1 and TRBJ2-1; 11 nucleotides line up with TRBD2. The CDR3 consists of 16 residues. From germline, CDR1 is SGHRS and CDR2 YFSETQ. With 0 bases clipped from V and 7 bases from J, the junction kept 6 bases outside the gene matches. This chain's CDR3 is CASSLVPSGRNNEQFF. The CDR3 DNA is TGCGCCAGCAGCTTGGTCCCTAGCGGGAGGAATAATGAGCAGTTCTTC.

The chain uses TRBV5-1 and TRBJ2-7; weak D call: TRBD2 (7 bases). The V end lost 2 bases, the J end lost 5 bases, and 20 bases lay between the germline ends. Germline assignment: CDR1 SGHRS and CDR2 YFSETQ. The CDR3 has 16 residues. The CDR3 region has the DNA TGCGCCAGCAGCTTCCGCCTTGAGGGGGGGTTCGACGAGCAGTACTTC. It codes for CASSFRLEGGFDEQYF.

The CDR3 nucleotides read TGTGCCAGCTCGCCGGGACAGTCTAATGAAAAACTGTTTTTT. This translates into CASSPGQSNEKLFF. The chain has TRBV18 and TRBJ1-4, with TRBD1 matching over 7 bases. The CDR3 length is 14 residues. With 6 bases clipped from V and 3 bases from J, the junction kept 4 bases outside the gene matches. The V gene's germline CDR1 is KGHSH and CDR2 LQKENI. The whole variable domain, filled in from reference TRBV18 and TRBJ1-4, reads NAGVMQNPRHLVRRRGQEARLRCSPMKGHSHVYWYRQLPEEGLKFMVYLQKENIIDESGMPKERFSAEFPKEGPSILRIQQVVRGDSAAYFCASSPGQSNEKLFFGSGTQLSVL.

The rearrangement links TRBV7-6 to TRBJ1-4, with D perhaps TRBD1 (6 bases). CDR3 length: 14 residues. Germline-derived CDR1 and CDR2 are SGHVS and FNYEAQ. V dropped 5 bases and J dropped 7 bases, with 14 bases sitting between them. CDR3 loop: CASSLQGWSEKLFF. The CDR3 DNA sequence: TGTGCCAGCAGCCTGCAGGGGTGGAGTGAAAAACTGTTTTTT.

The chain has TRBV28 and TRBJ1-5; 7 bases map to TRBD1. Unmatched junction bases numbered 6, after V lost 2 bases and J lost 5 bases. The CDR3 length is 15 residues. Germline assignment: CDR1 MDHEN and CDR2 SYDVKM. The CDR3 DNA follows: TGTGCCAGCAGTTTAGGTGGACAGGCCCATCAGCCCCAGCATTTT. Encoded protein: CASSLGGQAHQPQHF.

The chain has TRBV24-1 and TRBJ2-5; the D is unclear. There are 9 residues in the CDR3. From germline, CDR1 is KGHDR and CDR2 SFDVKD. The V end lost 8 bases, the J end lost 3 bases, and 0 bases lay between the germline ends. The CDR3 DNA reads TGTGCCACCAAAGAGACCCAGTACTTC. This encodes CATKETQYF.

V and J are TRBV10-3 and TRBJ2-7, with 12 bases aligning to TRBD2. The ends lost 5 bases at V and 4 bases at J; junction bases unmatched: 6. The CDR3 consists of 15 residues. The germline V gene has CDR1 ENHRY and CDR2 SYGVKD. CDR3 bases: TGTGCCATCAGTCCTGGACTAGCGGGAACGTACGAGCAGTACTTC. This translates into CAISPGLAGTYEQYF.

The gene calls are TRBV11-1 and TRBJ2-7; either TRBD1 or TRBD2 may fit D (5 bases each). The CDR3 covers 12 residues. Between the trimmed V and J ends, which lost 9 bases and 3 bases, there was a span of 12 bases. Germline lookup yields CDR1 SGHAT and CDR2 FQDESV (reference sequence). CDR3 sequence: CASGRGHYEQYF. CDR3 coding DNA: TGTGCCAGTGGTCGGGGCCACTACGAGCAGTACTTC.

The J gene is TRBJ2-2, the V gene TRBV14, with D perhaps TRBD1 or TRBD2 (5 bases each). Germline CDR1 and CDR2: SGHDN and FVKESK. This CDR3 spans 14 amino acids. V lost 4 bases, J lost 7 bases, and 13 bases lay in between. The DNA of the CDR3 is TGTGCCAGCAGCCTAGGGACCTCGGGCGGGGAGCTGTTTTTT. Translating gives CASSLGTSGGELFF.

The V gene is TRBV9, the J gene TRBJ2-2; weak D call: TRBD1 (5 bases). Trimming left V 0 bases short and J 5 bases short, with 14 bases between. Looked up from germline, CDR1 is SGDLS and CDR2 is YYNGEE. This CDR3 contains 16 residues. CDR3 DNA: TGTGCCAGCAGCGTAGTAGGGGCGAGTATTACCGGGGAGCTGTTTTTT. It translates to CASSVVGASITGELFF.

The CDR3 DNA sequence: TGCGCCAGCAGACAGGGACCGAGCGAGGAGACCCAGTACTTC. Its protein product is CASRQGPSEETQYF. V usage is TRBV5-1 and J usage is TRBJ2-5, with D maybe TRBD1 (6 bases). Trimming stripped 5 bases from V and 5 bases from J, with 16 bases between. CDR3 length: 14 amino acids. The germline gives CDR1 SGHRS, CDR2 YFSETQ.

There are a few counts of this clone. The chain has TRBV7-8 and TRBJ2-2; TRBD2 might be the D (5 bases). This CDR3 region has 13 residues. Trimming cost V 6 bases and J 7 bases, with 12 bases left between them. In germline, CDR1 is SGHVS, CDR2 FQNEAQ. CDR3 nucleotides: TGTGCCAGCAGACCAACTAGGCTCGGGGAGCTGTTTTTT. Amino acid sequence: CASRPTRLGELFF.

The chain links TRBV28 to TRBJ2-1, with a tentative D call TRBD1 (5 bases). CDR3 length: 16 amino acids. The germline V and J ends were trimmed by 3 bases and 6 bases, with 18 bases remaining between them. Germline values: CDR1 MDHEN, CDR2 SYDVKM. DNA of the CDR3: TGTGCCAGCAGTTTCTCGCGAGCAGGGTATGCCAATGAGCAGTTCTTC. Translated, it gives CASSFSRAGYANEQFF.

The chain links TRBV6-5 to TRBJ1-1; D is perhaps TRBD1 (6 bases). The CDR3 is 14 amino acids. Germline assignment: CDR1 MNHEY and CDR2 SVGAGI. Trimming pared 6 bases from V and 1 base from J, leaving 12 bases between. CDR3 region: CASRYRVRNTEAFF. CDR3 nucleotide sequence: TGTGCCAGCAGATACAGGGTCAGGAACACTGAAGCTTTCTTT.

V is TRBV6-6 and J is TRBJ1-3; TRBD1 matches at 9 bases. V lost 5 bases, J lost 0 bases, and 17 bases stayed unmatched. CDR1 MNHNY and CDR2 SVGAGI come from the germline V gene (reference sequence). This CDR3 contains 20 residues. The CDR3 DNA sequence: TGTGCCAGCAGTCCCCATTTCGGGACAGGGAAAGGATACTCTGGAAACACCATATATTTT. It yields the protein CASSPHFGTGKGYSGNTIYF.

The chain is built from TRBV7-8 and TRBJ1-5; 7 positions agree with TRBD1. After removal of 4 bases from V and 6 bases from J, the junction contained 6 bases not matched to a gene. This CDR3 contains 14 residues. Germline V gene lookup returns CDR1 SGHVS and CDR2 FQNEAQ. CDR3 sequence: CASSSRDRAQPQHF. The CDR3 DNA is TGTGCCAGCAGCTCGAGAGACAGGGCTCAGCCCCAGCATTTT.